The present T cell receptor beta chain was sequenced within a study of shared clonotypes between healthy human individuals. As handled by the study authors: Filtering differed for immunoSEQ, which gave only junction sequences without quality scores. Clones were sequenced by immunoSEQ multiplex PCR, and TCRdb holds only the in-frame ones, with some missing. The V and J calls and clone size were taken over from that table, and D and trimming were inferred from the DNA. This table holds about a million clones, 76% found once. V was trimmed by 3 bases and J by 0 bases, leaving 9 bases between them. The V gene's germline CDR1 is KGHSH and CDR2 LQKENI. This CDR3 region has 15 residues. Researchers partitioned CD4+ cells into CD45RA+ naive and CD45RA-negative memory subsets.

The rearrangement uses TRBV18 and TRBJ1-3; D gene ambiguous. Sequencing was done on a sample of memory CD4+ T cells sorted from blood. Indicated subset: CD45RA-negative fraction. The sequence was obtained from a young man in good health. The DNA for the CDR3 is TGTGCCAGCTCACCGCCGTCAGGCTCTGGAAACACCATATATTTT. Translating it yields CASSPPSGSGNTIYF.